This T cell receptor (beta chain) was identified during a study of early T cells in non-severe SARS-CoV-2 infection. Background on the study: Sequencing was performed on bulk RNA from unsorted whole blood, leaving chains unpaired. Study findings and constraints: Lookups in VDJdb leaned toward anti-spike CD8 responses and missed private and CD4 specificities.

Per germline, CDR1 SGHTA and CDR2 FQGNSA. The CDR3 spans 15 residues. V lost 7 bases to trimming and J lost 5 bases, with 20 bases between them. By share, this clonotype counts as medium-sized. The antigen is unknown. TCRdb fed the 5' RACE reads into MiXCR, producing one record per CDR3 protein. The sample shows 15,000 to 20,000 distinct CDR3 sequences, more than 4.5% of them seen only once. This receptor was obtained from an adult who was a healthcare worker with PCR-confirmed SARS-CoV-2 infection or an uninfected control (not recorded which). The chain links TRBV7-2 to TRBJ2-5; a possible D gene is TRBD1 (6 bases). The sequencing sample was made of whole blood. The CDR3 is CASTSGGRVEETQYF. DNA for the CDR3: TGTGCCAGCACCAGTGGGGGCAGGGTGGAGGAGACCCAGTACTTC.